Shown below are 31 T cell receptor beta chains from a single sample sequenced in a study of PD-1 blockade in classical Hodgkin lymphoma. Time point reported: cycle 4 day 1 (C4D1), after six to seven weeks of nivolumab. There was relapse after autologous stem cell transplantation in every patient, and there was variation in brentuximab vedotin exposure. Magnetic negative selection of thawed PBMCs yielded the CD8+ T cells. The data were produced by immunoSEQ multiplex PCR, yet TCRdb's version contains in-frame clones alone and is incomplete. The sample contains some 14,000 clones, under 90% of which appear only once. Here the sequenced sample was CD8+ T cells from blood, taken before the fourth cycle of nivolumab. The receptors were gathered from a human donor with classical Hodgkin lymphoma.

The chain recombines TRBV2 with TRBJ2-7; TRBD1 agrees at 9 bases. This CDR3 region has 14 residues. Germline CDR1 is SNHLY and CDR2 is FYNNEI. V gave up 6 bases and J gave up 3 bases; unmatched junction bases: 6. The CDR3 loop reads CASRGRDRVYEQYF. For the CDR3, the DNA is TGTGCCAGCAGAGGCCGGGACAGGGTCTACGAGCAGTACTTC.

The gene calls are TRBV13 and TRBJ2-3; D tentatively fits TRBD1 or TRBD2 (5 bases each). The V and J ends lost 3 bases and 6 bases respectively, with 19 bases between them. Germline lookup yields CDR1 PRHDT and CDR2 FYEKMQ (reference sequence). The CDR3 consists of 16 residues. CDR3 nucleotides: TGTGCCAGCAGCTTCCCATCGGGACCCCTAGAGGATACGCAGTATTTT. It is translated as CASSFPSGPLEDTQYF.

This chain joins TRBV27 and TRBJ2-1; possible D gene TRBD2, 5 bases. The CDR3 length is 14 residues. The germline CDR1 and CDR2 sequences are MNHEY and SMNVEV (reference sequence). Between the trimmed V and J ends, which lost 4 bases and 5 bases, there was a span of 12 bases. Here the CDR3 reads CASSSLGVHNEQFF. The DNA for the CDR3 is TGTGCCAGCAGTTCCCTCGGGGTCCACAATGAGCAGTTCTTC.

This rearrangement joins TRBV19 to TRBJ2-7, with D hard to call. Germline assignment: CDR1 LNHDA and CDR2 SQIVND (reference sequence). Trimming removed 0 bases from V and 4 bases from J, with 10 bases in between. The length of the CDR3 is 14 residues. The CDR3 nucleotides read TGTGCCAGTAGTATAGATTATGGCAGTTACGAGCAGTACTTC. Encoded protein: CASSIDYGSYEQYF.

The chain has TRBV28 and TRBJ1-1, with no clear D. V lost 3 bases, J lost 1 base, and 9 bases lay in between. The CDR3 is 14 amino acids. From germline, CDR1 is MDHEN and CDR2 SYDVKM. CDR3 amino acids: CASSFPLTNTEAFF. Written as DNA, the CDR3 is TGTGCCAGCAGTTTTCCCCTAACGAACACTGAAGCTTTCTTT.

The chain couples TRBV19 to TRBJ2-7; maybe TRBD1 (6 bases). The CDR3 sequence is 14 residues long. Germline V lookup: CDR1 LNHDA, CDR2 SQIVND (reference sequence). V gave up 4 bases and J gave up 2 bases, with 12 bases separating them. CDR3: CASSTQQGPYEQYF. The CDR3 DNA reads as TGTGCCAGTAGTACCCAACAGGGCCCCTACGAGCAGTACTTC.

The chain carries TRBV9 and TRBJ2-5; a weak D match, TRBD2 (6 bases). Germline CDR1 is SGDLS and CDR2 is YYNGEE. The length of the CDR3 is 15 residues. Trimming pared 0 bases from V and 4 bases from J, leaving 13 bases between. CDR3: CASSVGGGFGETQYF. The CDR3 region has the DNA TGTGCCAGCAGCGTAGGAGGAGGGTTCGGAGAGACCCAGTACTTC.

This chain links TRBV27 with TRBJ2-2, with 8 nucleotides matching TRBD2. The CDR3 loop spans 14 amino acids. The junction had 1 base not matched to a gene; V was cut back by 6 bases and J by 1 base. The V gene's germline CDR1 is MNHEY and CDR2 SMNVEV (reference sequence). CDR3 DNA: TGTGCCAGCAGCCTAGCGGGGAACACCGGGGAGCTGTTTTTT. This encodes CASSLAGNTGELFF.

The chain employs TRBV20-1 and TRBJ2-7, with no clear D. Germline CDR1 DFQATT, CDR2 SNEGSKA (reference sequence). Trimming left V 6 bases short and J 3 bases short, with 9 bases between. The CDR3 is 11 residues long. The CDR3 is CSAAHDYEQYF. CDR3 DNA: TGCAGTGCAGCACATGACTACGAGCAGTACTTC.

This clone appeared a single time. V is TRBV5-1 and J is TRBJ1-2, with TRBD1 as a possible D gene (5 bases). The CDR3 is made up of 16 amino acids. V lost 1 base and J lost 1, with 14 bases in between. Germline CDR1 and CDR2: SGHRS and YFSETQ. The CDR3 region has the DNA TGCGCCAGCAGCTTGCGGGGGGAAGTAATTAACTATGGCTACACCTTC. Translated, it gives CASSLRGEVINYGYTF.

The chain carries TRBV6-1 and TRBJ1-6; D perhaps matches TRBD1 (6 bases). CDR3 length equals 15 residues. In germline, CDR1 is MNHNS, CDR2 SASEGT. Deletions cut 5 bases from V and 3 bases from J, with 11 bases between. The DNA of the CDR3 is TGTGCCAGCAGTACTCCAGGGGACTATAATTCACCCCTCCACTTT. It specifies CASSTPGDYNSPLHF.

This rearrangement joins TRBV6-6 to TRBJ1-1; D possibly corresponds to TRBD1 (6 bases). The CDR3 is 15 amino acids. V was clipped by 2 bases and J by 1 base, with 11 bases between them. Germline lookup yields CDR1 MNHNY and CDR2 SVGAGI (reference sequence). This chain's CDR3 is CASSYPTTGNTEAFF. CDR3 nucleotides: TGTGCCAGCAGTTACCCCACGACAGGGAACACTGAAGCTTTCTTT.

The chain employs TRBV7-9 and TRBJ2-5, with a weak D call TRBD1 (5 bases). CDR3 length: 14 amino acids. With 1 base removed from V and 3 bases from J, the gap between germline ends came to 9 bases. Germline assignment: CDR1 SEHNR and CDR2 FQNEAQ (reference sequence). The CDR3 region has the DNA TGTGCCAGCAGCTTAGGCCCGACAGAAGAGACCCAGTACTTC. This gives the protein CASSLGPTEETQYF. The full variable domain, its missing parts supplied by reference TRBV7-9 and TRBJ2-5, is DTGVSQNPRHKITKRGQNVTFRCDPISEHNRLYWYRQTLGQGPEFLTYFQNEAQLEKSRLLSDRFSAERPKGSFSTLEIQRTEQGDSAMYLCASSLGPTEETQYFGPGTRLLVL.

This clone showed up just once. The V gene is TRBV27, the J gene TRBJ2-1; 10 bases line up with TRBD2. This CDR3 is 18 amino acids long. CDR1 MNHEY and CDR2 SMNVEV come from the germline V gene (reference sequence). V trimming: 1 base; J trimming: 0 bases; junction bases outside the gene matches: 6. In nucleotides, the CDR3 is TGTGCCAGCAGTTTATGGTTTAGCGGGGGGCGCTCCTACAATGAGCAGTTCTTC. Encoded protein: CASSLWFSGGRSYNEQFF.

The chain is built from TRBV10-3 and TRBJ2-3; TRBD2 matches at 8 bases. This CDR3 region has 14 residues. The V and J ends lost 3 bases and 5 bases, in that order; junction bases with no gene match: 4. Germline CDR1 is ENHRY and CDR2 is SYGVKD. CDR3 coding DNA: TGTGCCATCAGTGATCCGGGGGGGATAGATACGCAGTATTTT. It specifies CAISDPGGIDTQYF.

This rearrangement joins TRBV6-1 to TRBJ2-7, with D possibly matching TRBD1 (5 bases). CDR3 length equals 13 residues. The germline V gene has CDR1 MNHNS and CDR2 SASEGT. Trimming removed 8 bases at V and 0 bases at J, with 11 bases between. The CDR3 loop reads CASLRQSSYEQYF. CDR3 sequence (DNA): TGTGCCAGCCTGAGACAGAGCTCCTACGAGCAGTACTTC.

This clone was counted a single time. V usage is TRBV27 and J usage is TRBJ2-7; no definite D call. From germline, CDR1 is MNHEY and CDR2 SMNVEV (reference sequence). This CDR3 contains 13 residues. Trimming cost V 8 bases and J 0 bases, with 11 bases left between them. CDR3 DNA sequence: TGTGCCAGCGGGTTGGGCCACTCCTACGAGCAGTACTTC. Translating it yields CASGLGHSYEQYF.

The V and J genes are TRBV13 and TRBJ1-4, with 9 bases identical to TRBD1. This CDR3 has 15 residues. Germline V CDR1 and CDR2: PRHDT, FYEKMQ (reference sequence). With 5 bases clipped from V and 4 bases from J, the junction kept 5 bases outside the gene matches. CDR3 bases: TGTGCCAGCAGCGCACCGGGACAGGGTAATGAAAAACTGTTTTTT. Protein: CASSAPGQGNEKLFF.

The chain combines TRBV10-1 with TRBJ2-3; D unclear. This CDR3 contains 14 residues. V shed 8 bases and J shed 2 bases, with 14 bases lying between them. Germline CDR1 reads WNHNN; CDR2 reads SYGVQD (reference sequence). The CDR3 spells CASGSRFNTDTQYF. The CDR3 region has the DNA TGCGCCAGCGGGTCGAGATTCAACACAGATACGCAGTATTTT.

This clone was seen a single time. This chain uses TRBV19 with TRBJ1-1; TRBD1 is a possible D gene (5 bases). V dropped 1 base and J dropped 4 bases, with 13 bases sitting between them. There are 15 residues in the CDR3. Germline CDR1 reads LNHDA; CDR2 reads SQIVND (reference sequence). The CDR3 DNA reads TGTGCCAGTAGTATAGTTCCCGGGGGGGGCACTGAAGCTTTCTTT. This encodes CASSIVPGGGTEAFF.

This rearrangement joins TRBV10-3 to TRBJ2-7; possibly TRBD2 for D (6 bases). The CDR3 runs 12 residues. Germline V lookup: CDR1 ENHRY, CDR2 SYGVKD. With 8 bases removed from V and 5 bases from J, the gap between germline ends came to 13 bases. CDR3 residues: CAISSGVDEQYF. The CDR3 region has the DNA TGTGCCATCTCCTCGGGGGTGGACGAGCAGTACTTC.

The gene calls are TRBV5-4 and TRBJ2-1; 8 bases align to TRBD1. J gave up 2 bases and V 3 bases, and 4 bases lay outside the gene matches. This CDR3 contains 15 residues. Germline-derived CDR1 and CDR2 are SGHNT and YYREEE (reference sequence). CDR3 in DNA: TGTGCCAGCAGCTCCGACAGGGGAGCCTACAATGAGCAGTTCTTC. It specifies CASSSDRGAYNEQFF.

This rearrangement joins TRBV27 to TRBJ2-5, with D unresolved. This CDR3 has 13 residues. Per the germline V gene, CDR1 is MNHEY and CDR2 is SMNVEV (reference sequence). The V end lost 6 bases, the J end lost 0 bases, and 8 bases lay between the germline ends. The CDR3: CASSPQNQETQYF. The CDR3 DNA reads as TGTGCCAGCAGCCCACAGAACCAAGAGACCCAGTACTTC.

This chain joins TRBV4-1 and TRBJ2-7; 11 bases match TRBD1. Unmatched junction bases numbered 8, after V lost 6 bases and J lost 7 bases. Germline CDR1 MGHRA, CDR2 YSYEKL. The CDR3 totals 14 residues. CDR3 amino acids: CASSFGQGAEEQYF. The CDR3 DNA sequence: TGCGCCAGCAGTTTCGGACAGGGGGCAGAAGAGCAGTACTTC.

The CDR3 nucleotides are TGTGCCAGCAGCTCTTTCCAGGGGACAGGCAACAATGAGCAGTTCTTC. Its protein product is CASSSFQGTGNNEQFF. The chain has TRBV5-6 and TRBJ2-1; 8 bases match TRBD1. From germline, CDR1 is SGHDT and CDR2 YYEEEE. V gave up 3 bases and J gave up 5 bases; unmatched junction bases: 10. The length of the CDR3 is 16 residues.

The chain is built from TRBV11-3 and TRBJ1-1, with a tentative D call TRBD1 (5 bases). Trimming removed 5 bases at V and 1 base at J, with 8 bases between. This CDR3 has 13 amino acids. CDR1 and CDR2 from the germline V gene are SGHNT and YENEEA. The CDR3: CASSPDKNTEAFF. The CDR3 coding sequence is TGTGCCAGCAGCCCGGACAAGAACACTGAAGCTTTCTTT.

The chain carries TRBV19 and TRBJ1-1; TRBD1 matches at 7 bases. This CDR3 region has 14 residues. The ends lost 5 bases at V and 2 bases at J; junction bases unmatched: 5. CDR1 and CDR2 from the germline V gene are LNHDA and SQIVND (reference sequence). In DNA form, the CDR3 reads TGTGCCAGTAGTCACGGACAGGCAAACACTGAAGCTTTCTTT. It encodes CASSHGQANTEAFF.

Only one count was recorded for this clone. This chain links TRBV7-9 with TRBJ2-7, with D tentatively TRBD1 or TRBD2 (5 bases each). The germline CDR1 and CDR2 sequences are SEHNR and FQNEAQ (reference sequence). V lost 4 bases and J lost 3, with 10 bases in between. The CDR3 length is 13 residues. CDR3 nucleotides: TGTGCCAGCAGCTGGGACGGAAACTACGAGCAGTACTTC. This encodes CASSWDGNYEQYF.

The chain uses TRBV13 and TRBJ2-1; D uncertain. CDR1 and CDR2 (germline): PRHDT, FYEKMQ (reference sequence). This CDR3 is built from 14 residues. V was trimmed by 5 bases and J by 6 bases, leaving 14 bases between them. The CDR3 bases are TGTGCCAGCAGCCTTGTGCCTGCCGGCAATGAGCAGTTCTTC. Translating gives CASSLVPAGNEQFF.

This clone was counted only a few times. V and J are TRBV5-6 and TRBJ1-2; 7 positions match TRBD1. The ends lost 3 bases at V and 2 bases at J; junction bases unmatched: 7. Germline loops: CDR1 SGHDT, CDR2 YYEEEE. This CDR3 contains 15 residues. CDR3 amino acids: CASSWRTGSNYGYTF. In DNA, the CDR3 is TGTGCCAGCAGCTGGAGGACAGGCTCCAACTATGGCTACACCTTC.

This sequence joins TRBV18 and TRBJ2-7; TRBD1 agrees at 7 bases. Germline trimming cut 5 bases from V and 3 bases from J; bases unmatched to any gene: 4. From germline, CDR1 is KGHSH and CDR2 LQKENI. The CDR3 runs to 13 residues. CDR3 amino acids: CASSTGQYYEQYF. The CDR3 DNA reads TGTGCCAGCTCAACGGGACAGTACTACGAGCAGTACTTC.